This T cell receptor (beta chain) was profiled in a study of cytomegalovirus exposure and HLA in healthy donors. The CDR3 is 13 amino acids. Trimming cost V 2 bases and J 8 bases, with 9 bases left between them. Germline CDR1 MDHEN, CDR2 SYDVKM. This clone showed up just a few times. Primers for the PCR totalled 60 Vbeta and 13 Jbeta. Profiling relied on immunoSEQ multiplex PCR, and the TCRdb table lists in-frame clones only, not all of them. Found here are fewer than 180,000 clones, 50% to 75% of them singletons; the top ten hold roughly 6.4%. The V gene is TRBV28, the J gene TRBJ1-4; D is undetermined. This sequence was found in a woman aged 55-69 years in good health and CMV-seropositive. Sequenced material: PBMCs. In DNA form, the CDR3 reads TGTGCCAGCAGTTTAGCCGAGGGAGAAAAACTGTTTTTT. This encodes CASSLAEGEKLFF.